One sample yielded the 10 T cell receptor beta chains listed below, sequenced in a study of blood T cells in healthy people across ages. Combining a sample-barcoded 5' primer with a J-beta primer mix, a second PCR ran for about 6 to 11 cycles. TCRdb itself ran the 5' RACE reads through MiXCR, one entry per CDR3 protein. There are about 1.6 million distinct CDR3 sequences in the sample; about 35% occur only once, and approximately 10% lies in the top ten. Sequenced material: blood. These receptors were obtained from a woman in her 30s in good health.

This clonotype has a handful of counts. The rearrangement links TRBV30 to TRBJ1-3; no firm D call. V shed 2 bases and J shed 2 bases, with 4 bases lying between them. This CDR3 comprises 12 residues. Germline V gene lookup returns CDR1 GTSNPN and CDR2 SVGIG (reference sequence). The CDR3 is CAWSSTGNTIYF. In DNA, the CDR3 is TGTGCCTGGAGTTCTACTGGAAACACCATATATTTT.

Remarks on this clonotype: This may be a read error, as it is one base from a much larger clone. The chain employs TRBV29-1 and TRBJ2-5, with a possible D match to TRBD1 (5 bases). Gene TRBJ2-1 matches the end of the DNA better, so the J call may be wrong. Germline V gives CDR1 SQVTM, CDR2 ANQGSEA. The CDR3 runs 13 residues. CDR3 amino acids: CSVGPQGQETQFF. CDR3 coding DNA: TGCAGCGTTGGCCCCCAGGGTCAAGAGACCCAGTTCTTC.

The gene calls are TRBV5-7 and TRBJ2-2; 9 bases fit TRBD2. TRBV5-7 is marked as an open reading frame, function uncertain. The ends lost 4 bases at V and 4 bases at J; junction bases unmatched: 11. The CDR3 is 17 amino acids. CDR3 in amino acids: CASSPRGSGGPTGELFF. As DNA, the CDR3 is TGTGCCAGCAGCCCCAGGGGCAGCGGGGGGCCCACCGGGGAGCTGTTTTTT.

This chain uses TRBV18 with TRBJ1-6, with TRBD1 matching 7 bases. CDR1 is KGHSH and CDR2 is LQKENI in the germline V gene. CDR3 length equals 14 residues. Trimming at V came to 3 bases and at J to 7 bases, leaving 3 bases not matched to a gene. The CDR3 is CASSPGTENSPLHF. In DNA, the CDR3 is TGTGCCAGCTCACCCGGGACAGAAAATTCACCCCTCCACTTT.

J is TRBJ2-5 and V is TRBV6-1; D is ambiguous. The DNA end favors TRBJ2-7, so the J call may be wrong. This CDR3 has 14 residues. Germline assignment: CDR1 MNHNS and CDR2 SASEGT. CDR3 amino acids: CASRPLAITYEQYF. DNA for the CDR3: TGTGCCAGCAGACCACTGGCCATTACCTACGAGCAGTACTTC.

This clonotype has a handful of counts. The chain links TRBV29-1 to TRBJ1-5; D remains ambiguous. Germline CDR1 SQVTM, CDR2 ANQGSEA. CDR3 size: 14 residues. Trimming cost V 4 bases and J 1 base, with 11 bases left between them. CDR3 bases: TGCAGCGTTGTTATTGGGGTGAGCAATCAGCCCCAGCATTTT. Translation: CSVVIGVSNQPQHF. Variable domain in full (rest from reference TRBV29-1 and TRBJ1-5): SAVISQKPSRDICQRGTSLTIQCQVDSQVTMMFWYRQQPGQSLTLIATANQGSEATYESGFVIDKFPISRPNLTFSTLTVSNMSPEDSSIYLCSVVIGVSNQPQHFGDGTRLSIL.

This clonotype was observed many times. The chain carries TRBV29-1 and TRBJ2-7, with 16 bases aligning to TRBD2. Germline V CDR1 and CDR2: SQVTM, ANQGSEA. V shed 5 bases, J shed 7 bases, and the junction held 8 bases outside the gene matches. The CDR3 covers 15 residues. CDR3 amino acids: CSVLGTSGRAWEQYF. The DNA of the CDR3 is TGCAGCGTTCTCGGGACTAGCGGGAGGGCCTGGGAGCAGTACTTC.

Of note for this clonotype: A much larger clonotype is one base distant, so this may be a read error. The chain's CDR3 is CSVNRIRTGYTF. CDR3 DNA: TGCAGCGTTAACAGGATTCGAACTGGCTACACCTTC. The J gene is TRBJ1-2, the V gene TRBV29-1, with D tentatively TRBD1 (5 bases). The germline gives CDR1 SQVTM, CDR2 ANQGSEA. The CDR3 has 12 amino acids. Between the trimmed V and J ends, which lost 5 bases and 7 bases, there was a span of 14 bases.

The rearrangement links TRBV12-3 or TRBV12-4 to TRBJ1-1; no clear D. The CDR3 is 17 amino acids. V was trimmed by 5 bases and J by 2 bases, leaving 21 bases between them. In DNA, the CDR3 is TGTGCCAGCAGTCCCCCACGATGGGGTGGGATCAACACTGAAGCTTTCTTT. Translated, it gives CASSPPRWGGINTEAFF.

The CDR3 is CATSYEGTEAFF. Here the CDR3 DNA reads TGTGCCACCAGCTACGAGGGGACTGAAGCTTTCTTT. The genes are TRBV15 and TRBJ1-1; D might be TRBD1 (5 bases). V lost 5 bases to trimming and J lost 5 bases, with 9 bases between them. Germline V CDR1 and CDR2: LNHNV, YYDKDF (reference sequence). The CDR3 totals 12 residues.